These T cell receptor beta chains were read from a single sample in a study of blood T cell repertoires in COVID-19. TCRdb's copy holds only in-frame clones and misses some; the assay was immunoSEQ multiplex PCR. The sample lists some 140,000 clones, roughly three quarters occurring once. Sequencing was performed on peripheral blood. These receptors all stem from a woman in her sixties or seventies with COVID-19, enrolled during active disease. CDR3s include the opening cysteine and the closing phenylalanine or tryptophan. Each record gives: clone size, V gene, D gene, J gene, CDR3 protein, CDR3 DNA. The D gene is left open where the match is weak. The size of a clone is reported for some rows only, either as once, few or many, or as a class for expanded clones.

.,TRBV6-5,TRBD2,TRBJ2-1,CASSSSSGGALGEQFF,TGTGCCAGCAGTTCATCTAGCGGGGGGGCCTTGGGTGAGCAGTTCTTC
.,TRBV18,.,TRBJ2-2,CASSQGVEELFF,TGTGCCAGCTCACAGGGAGTGGAGGAGCTGTTTTTT
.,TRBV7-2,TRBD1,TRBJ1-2,CASSLGDRLGYTF,TGTGCCAGCAGCTTAGGGGACAGACTAGGCTACACCTTC
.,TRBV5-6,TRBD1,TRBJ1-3,CASSLRTIQGAEGNTIYF,TGTGCCAGCAGCTTGAGGACCATACAGGGGGCGGAAGGAAACACCATATATTTT
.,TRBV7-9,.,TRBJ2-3,CASSLGWLADTQYF,TGTGCCAGCAGCTTGGGCTGGCTAGCCGATACGCAGTATTTT
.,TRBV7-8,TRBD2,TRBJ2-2,CASSPVGGGSGELFF,TGTGCCAGCAGCCCCGTCGGGGGGGGGTCCGGGGAGCTGTTTTTT
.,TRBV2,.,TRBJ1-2,CASSEARGYGYTF,TGTGCCAGCAGTGAAGCAAGGGGGTATGGCTACACCTTC
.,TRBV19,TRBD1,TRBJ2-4,CASSIRTGGDFSF,TGTGCCAGTAGTATACGAACAGGGGGTGATTTTTCTTTC
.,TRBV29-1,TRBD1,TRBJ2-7,CSVKARTGVDEQYF,TGCAGCGTCAAAGCCCGGACAGGGGTGGACGAGCAGTACTTC
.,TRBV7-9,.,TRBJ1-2,CASSFDRWGAEGYTF,TGTGCCAGCAGCTTCGATAGGTGGGGCGCGGAGGGCTACACCTTC
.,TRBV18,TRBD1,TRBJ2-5,CASSRQGGETQYF,TGTGCCAGCTCTCGACAGGGGGGAGAGACCCAGTACTTC
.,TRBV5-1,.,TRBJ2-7,CASSLGQTNLYEQYF,TGCGCCAGCAGCCTCGGACAGACTAACCTGTACGAGCAGTACTTC
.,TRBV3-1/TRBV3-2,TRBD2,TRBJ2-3,CASSQPGERGGSTDTQYF,TGTGCCAGCAGCCAGCCCGGAGAGCGGGGGGGAAGCACAGATACGCAGTATTTT
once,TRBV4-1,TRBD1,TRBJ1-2,CASSPTGTAYGYTF,TGCGCCAGCAGCCCCACCGGGACAGCCTATGGCTACACCTTC
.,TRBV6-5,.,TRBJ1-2,CASANSVLNNYGYTF,TGTGCCAGTGCAAACAGTGTCCTTAATAACTATGGCTACACCTTC
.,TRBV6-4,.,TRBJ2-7,CASRAVFYEQYF,TGTGCCAGCAGGGCCGTATTCTACGAGCAGTACTTC
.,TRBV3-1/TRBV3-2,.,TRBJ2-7,CASSQPRNSLYEQYF,TGTGCCAGCAGCCAACCTCGGAACAGCCTCTACGAGCAGTACTTC
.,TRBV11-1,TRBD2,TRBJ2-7,CASSQRGGPYEQYF,TGTGCCAGCAGCCAACGGGGGGGACCGTACGAGCAGTACTTC
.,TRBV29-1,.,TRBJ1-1,CSAVTTGEAFF,TGCAGCGCTGTGACGACAGGAGAAGCTTTCTTT
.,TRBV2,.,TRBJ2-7,CASSERTAFYEQYF,TGTGCCAGCAGTGAACGGACAGCTTTCTACGAGCAGTACTTC
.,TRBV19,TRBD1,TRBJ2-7,CASSIEVGTVYPYEQYF,TGTGCCAGTAGTATAGAAGTGGGGACAGTATATCCCTACGAGCAGTACTTC
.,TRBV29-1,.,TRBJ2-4,CSVVPGPLGGKNIQYF,TGCAGCGTCGTGCCTGGGCCGCTGGGGGGCAAAAACATTCAGTACTTC
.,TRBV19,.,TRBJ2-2,CASSISRGDTGELFF,TGTGCCAGTAGTATAAGCAGGGGAGACACCGGGGAGCTGTTTTTT
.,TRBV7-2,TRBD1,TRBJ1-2,CASSLTLPRGSNDGYTF,TGTGCCAGCAGCTTAACCCTCCCCAGGGGGAGTAACGATGGCTACACCTTC
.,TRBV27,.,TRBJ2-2,CASSLSSAGALPGELFF,TGTGCCAGCAGTTTATCGTCGGCGGGGGCCCTCCCCGGGGAGCTGTTTTTT
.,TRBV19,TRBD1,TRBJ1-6,CATSIPGQSKPLHF,TGTGCTACCAGTATACCGGGACAGAGCAAACCCCTCCACTTT
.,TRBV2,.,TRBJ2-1,CASGREQTDNEQFF,TGTGCCAGCGGTCGGGAACAGACTGACAATGAGCAGTTCTTC
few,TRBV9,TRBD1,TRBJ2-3,CASSVVQGGTDTQYF,TGTGCCAGCAGCGTAGTTCAGGGGGGCACAGATACGCAGTATTTT
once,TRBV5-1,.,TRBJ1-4,CASRLGHTNEKLFF,TGCGCCAGCAGGCTGGGACACACTAATGAAAAACTGTTTTTT
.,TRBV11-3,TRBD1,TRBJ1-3,CASSPGQGPGNTIYF,TGTGCCAGCAGCCCGGGACAGGGGCCTGGAAACACCATATATTTT
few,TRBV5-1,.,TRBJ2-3,CASSSLAGANTDTQYF,TGCGCCAGCAGCTCCCTGGCGGGGGCTAACACAGATACGCAGTATTTT
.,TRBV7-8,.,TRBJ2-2,CASSLGGPRTGELFF,TGTGCCAGCAGCTTAGGGGGGCCCCGCACCGGGGAGCTGTTTTTT
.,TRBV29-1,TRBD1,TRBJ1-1,CSVGQGGTEAFF,TGCAGCGTTGGACAGGGCGGCACTGAAGCTTTCTTT
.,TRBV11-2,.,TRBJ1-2,CASRSLRSYGYTF,TGTGCCAGCAGATCCCTCCGCAGTTATGGCTACACCTTC
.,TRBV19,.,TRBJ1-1,CASSKLQGSTEAFF,TGTGCCAGTAGTAAGCTACAGGGAAGCACTGAAGCTTTCTTT
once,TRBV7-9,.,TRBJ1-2,CASSLEIYGYTF,TGTGCCAGCAGCCTTGAGATCTATGGCTACACCTTC
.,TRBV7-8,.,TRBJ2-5,CASSLVLYQETQYF,TGTGCCAGCAGCTTAGTCCTGTACCAAGAGACCCAGTACTTC